The entry that follows covers one T cell receptor (beta chain) sequence. What it binds is not known. Regions amplified from RNA transcripts were the TCR beta CDR3 regions. A first-round RT-PCR of the TCR CDR3 used the HTBI primer set. TCRdb reanalysed the multiplex PCR reads using MiXCR and keeps one entry per CDR3 protein. This table holds hundreds of thousands of distinct CDR3 sequences, approximately 40% found once. This specimen belongs to a study of T cells in Graves' hyperthyroidism and ophthalmopathy. General study findings and limits: Most clonotypes expanded in the thyroid (above 0.001) were also present in blood. Prediction of ophthalmopathy progression came a median approximately 6 months pre-onset.

Patients were aged 18 to 65, had disease duration under 2 months, and had newly diagnosed hyperthyroidism. Lactation, pregnancy, other autoimmune disease or uncontrolled infection led to exclusion of patients. The CDR3 has 15 residues. The trim removed 2 bases at V and 6 bases at J, leaving 6 bases unmatched. In germline, CDR1 is LNHDA, CDR2 SQIVND (reference sequence). The sequenced sample was blood. The chain employs TRBV19 and TRBJ2-2; 7 bases map to TRBD2. This sequence originates from a man aged 18 to 29 with Graves' hyperthyroidism. For the CDR3, the DNA is TGTGCCAGTAGTATATTGGCGGGAGTTCCCGGGGAGCTGTTTTTT. This gives the protein CASSILAGVPGELFF.